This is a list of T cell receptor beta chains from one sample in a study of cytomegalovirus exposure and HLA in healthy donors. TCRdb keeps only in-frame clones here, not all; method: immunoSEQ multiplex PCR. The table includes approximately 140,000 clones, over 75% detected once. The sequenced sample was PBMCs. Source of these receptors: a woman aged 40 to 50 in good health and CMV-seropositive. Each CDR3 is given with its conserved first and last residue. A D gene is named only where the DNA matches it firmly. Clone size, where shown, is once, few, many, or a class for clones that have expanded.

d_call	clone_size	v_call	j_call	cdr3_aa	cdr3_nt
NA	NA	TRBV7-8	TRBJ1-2	CASSLESYGYTF	TGTGCCAGCAGCTTGGAGTCTTATGGCTACACCTTC
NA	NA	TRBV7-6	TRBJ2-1	CASSLGQANEQFF	TGTGCCAGCAGCTTAGGGCAGGCCAATGAGCAGTTCTTC
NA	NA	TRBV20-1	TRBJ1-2	CSVLGHVGYTF	TGCAGTGTCCTTGGACACGTTGGCTACACCTTC
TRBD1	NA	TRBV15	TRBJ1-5	CATSESRPSPGQDSSQPQHF	TGTGCCACCAGCGAAAGTCGACCGTCACCGGGACAGGATTCTTCACAGCCCCAGCATTTT
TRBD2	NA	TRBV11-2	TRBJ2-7	CASRKTSGPLEQYF	TGTGCCAGCAGAAAGACTAGCGGGCCCTTAGAGCAGTACTTC
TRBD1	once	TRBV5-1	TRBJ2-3	CASSPPGQGTDTQYF	TGCGCCAGCAGCCCTCCGGGACAGGGTACAGATACGCAGTATTTT
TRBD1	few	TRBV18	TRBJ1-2	CASSPPGQAGYGYTF	TGTGCCAGCTCACCGCCTGGACAGGCGGGCTATGGCTACACCTTC
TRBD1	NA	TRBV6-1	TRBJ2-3	CASSGIGQGKGDTQYF	TGTGCCAGCAGTGGGATTGGACAGGGGAAAGGCGATACGCAGTATTTT
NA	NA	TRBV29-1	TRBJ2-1	CSVWLAPNEQFF	TGCAGCGTCTGGCTAGCCCCCAATGAGCAGTTCTTC
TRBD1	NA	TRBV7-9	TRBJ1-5	CASSQGDRGRSQPQHF	TGTGCCAGCAGCCAGGGGGACAGGGGCAGGAGCCAGCCCCAGCATTTT